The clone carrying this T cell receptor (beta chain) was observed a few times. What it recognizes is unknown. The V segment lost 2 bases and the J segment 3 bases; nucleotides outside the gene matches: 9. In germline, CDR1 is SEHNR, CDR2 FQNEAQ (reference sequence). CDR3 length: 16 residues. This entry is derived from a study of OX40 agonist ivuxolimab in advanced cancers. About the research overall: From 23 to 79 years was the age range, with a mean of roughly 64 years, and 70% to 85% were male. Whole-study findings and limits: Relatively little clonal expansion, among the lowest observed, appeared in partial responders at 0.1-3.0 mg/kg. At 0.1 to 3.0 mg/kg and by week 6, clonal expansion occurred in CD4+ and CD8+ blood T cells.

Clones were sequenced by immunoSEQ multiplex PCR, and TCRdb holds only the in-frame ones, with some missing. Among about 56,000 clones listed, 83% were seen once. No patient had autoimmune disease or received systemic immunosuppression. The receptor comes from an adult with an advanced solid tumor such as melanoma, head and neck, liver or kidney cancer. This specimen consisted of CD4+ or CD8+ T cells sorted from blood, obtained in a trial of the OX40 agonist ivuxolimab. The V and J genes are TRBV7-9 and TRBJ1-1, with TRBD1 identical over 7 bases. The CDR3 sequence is CASSLWPGGLDTEAFF. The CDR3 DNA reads TGTGCCAGCAGCTTATGGCCAGGGGGGTTGGACACTGAAGCTTTCTTT.